The 30 T cell receptor beta chains in this list originate from one sample, sequenced in a study of CD4 T cells in relation to SARS-CoV-2 and coronaviruses. Their recognized antigens are unknown. Using immunoSEQ multiplex PCR, the repertoire was profiled, and TCRdb retains in-frame clones only, with some absent. The data hold 26,000 or so clones, with about three quarters observed a single time. The unexposed donors gave CD4+ T cells in about 2011-2018, prior to COVID-19. Isolation of CD4+ T cells took place after approximately 10 days in culture. The specimen sequenced was CD4+ T cells from PBMCs, cultured in vitro. All receptors come from a human donor in good health.

The chain joins TRBV30 to TRBJ2-1; D is perhaps TRBD1 (5 bases). This CDR3 is 12 amino acids long. Deletions cut 0 bases from V and 14 bases from J, with 14 bases between. Germline-derived CDR1 and CDR2 are GTSNPN and SVGIG (reference sequence). CDR3 bases: TGTGCCTGGAGTGTACCAGGGAATGCAGAGTTCTTC. Translating gives CAWSVPGNAEFF.

This chain connects TRBV19 to TRBJ2-3, with 9 bases identical to TRBD2. Looked up from germline, CDR1 is LNHDA and CDR2 is SQIVND (reference sequence). This CDR3 comprises 19 residues. V dropped 1 base and J dropped 0; count of bases not matched to a gene: 11. The CDR3 bases are TGTGCCAGTAGTATAGGGTTGAGAAGACTAGCGGAAAGCACAGATACGCAGTATTTT. Its protein is CASSIGLRRLAESTDTQYF. Looking up the rest from reference TRBV19 and TRBJ2-3 gives the full variable domain: DGGITQSPKYLFRKEGQNVTLSCEQNLNHDAMYWYRQDPGQGLRLIYYSQIVNDFQKGDIAEGYSVSREKKESFPLTVTSAQKNPTAFYLCASSIGLRRLAESTDTQYFGPGTRLTVL.

The sample holds one count of this clone. The V and J genes are TRBV10-3 and TRBJ2-1; 8 nucleotides match TRBD2. The CDR3 consists of 13 residues. Unmatched junction bases numbered 5, after V lost 6 bases and J lost 7 bases. Germline lookup yields CDR1 ENHRY and CDR2 SYGVKD. The CDR3 coding sequence is TGTGCCATCAGCAGCGGGAGAAAAAATGAGCAGTTCTTC. Translated, it gives CAISSGRKNEQFF.

CDR3 in amino acids: CASRGHLNTEAFF. The CDR3 nucleotides read TGCGCCAGCCGGGGACACCTGAACACTGAAGCTTTCTTT. The chain uses TRBV5-1 and TRBJ1-1, with D maybe TRBD1 (6 bases). The V gene's germline CDR1 is SGHRS and CDR2 YFSETQ. The length of the CDR3 is 13 residues. Trimming pared 7 bases from V and 0 bases from J, leaving 10 bases between.

The chain combines TRBV7-8 with TRBJ1-2; D gene uncertain. V was clipped by 4 bases and J by 9 bases, with 18 bases between them. There are 14 residues in the CDR3. Germline V gene sequence: CDR1 SGHVS, CDR2 FQNEAQ. The CDR3 coding sequence is TGTGCCAGCAGCTCGCTCCGGGTCGCTAGGAGCTACACCTTC. This translates into CASSSLRVARSYTF.

The chain combines TRBV5-1 with TRBJ2-3, with D hard to call. The V gene lost 4 bases and the J gene lost 0 bases, with 9 bases spanning the gap. Germline assignment: CDR1 SGHRS and CDR2 YFSETQ. The CDR3 totals 14 residues. The CDR3 sequence: CASSPQSSTDTQYF. Written as DNA, the CDR3 is TGCGCCAGCAGCCCTCAGTCAAGCACAGATACGCAGTATTTT.

The chain uses TRBV5-1 and TRBJ2-1; 9 nucleotides agree with TRBD1. Trimming cost V 4 bases and J 5 bases; bases outside gene matches: 10. This CDR3 has 16 amino acids. Looked up from germline, CDR1 is SGHRS and CDR2 is YFSETQ. Here the CDR3 reads CASSPRTGDTHNEQFF. As DNA, the CDR3 is TGCGCCAGCAGCCCGAGGACAGGGGACACACACAATGAGCAGTTCTTC.

The table lists this clone with a count of one. CDR3 residues: CASSLESRPSDEQYF. DNA for the CDR3: TGCGCCAGCAGCTTGGAGTCCCGGCCTAGTGACGAGCAGTACTTC. The chain recombines TRBV5-1 with TRBJ2-7; D uncertain. This CDR3 spans 15 amino acids. The V end was cut by 0 bases, the J end by 5 bases, with 15 bases between. The germline V gene encodes CDR1 SGHRS and CDR2 YFSETQ.

The chain's CDR3 is CASLQGVNSQAFF. The DNA of the CDR3 is TGTGCCAGTCTCCAGGGGGTCAATTCTCAAGCTTTCTTT. The V and J genes are TRBV12-3 or TRBV12-4 and TRBJ1-1; TRBD1 agrees at 7 bases. V was clipped by 9 bases and J by 9 bases; unmatched bases: 13. The CDR3 covers 13 residues.

The chain combines TRBV27 with TRBJ1-5, with 10 bases identical to TRBD1. The CDR3 totals 15 residues. CDR1 MNHEY and CDR2 SMNVEV come from the germline V gene (reference sequence). J lost 3 bases, V lost 4 bases, and 3 bases had no gene match. For the CDR3, the DNA is TGTGCCAGCAGTTGGGGGACAGGGGACAATCAGCCCCAGCATTTT. Encoded protein: CASSWGTGDNQPQHF.

This clone was detected only a few times. CDR3 nucleotides: TGTGCCAGCAGCAGCAACTATGGCTACACCTTC. It yields the protein CASSSNYGYTF. This chain uses TRBV12-3 or TRBV12-4 with TRBJ1-2; D is uncertain. CDR3 length: 11 amino acids. V was pared by 6 bases and J by 2 bases, with 4 bases between.

CDR3 in amino acids: CASSQDLAGGRDTQYF. The CDR3 DNA follows: TGCGCCAGCAGCCAAGATCTAGCGGGAGGGCGAGATACGCAGTATTTT. V gene TRBV4-3 combines with J gene TRBJ2-3, with 12 bases matching TRBD2. The germline gives CDR1 LGHNA, CDR2 YSLEER. The CDR3 consists of 16 residues. The trim removed 0 bases at V and 5 bases at J, leaving 3 bases unmatched.

This chain uses TRBV19 with TRBJ1-2, with 8 bases aligning to TRBD1. V trimming: 7 bases; J trimming: 9 bases; junction bases outside the gene matches: 16. The CDR3 contains 15 residues. Germline CDR1 and CDR2: LNHDA and SQIVND (reference sequence). Here the CDR3 DNA reads TGTGCCAGTACCACGGCGGACAGGGTGCGAGAAAGCTACACCTTC. Protein product: CASTTADRVRESYTF.

The rearrangement links TRBV29-1 to TRBJ2-3; D uncertain. Trimming removed 4 bases from V and 2 bases from J, with 7 bases in between. The CDR3 has 12 amino acids. Germline values: CDR1 SQVTM, CDR2 ANQGSEA. The CDR3 DNA follows: TGCAGCGTTGGTCAGACCACAGATACGCAGTATTTT. Its translation is CSVGQTTDTQYF.

V and J are TRBV6-5 and TRBJ2-3; TRBD1 matches at 9 bases. Trimming cost V 6 bases and J 2 bases; bases outside gene matches: 6. Germline CDR1 reads MNHEY; CDR2 reads SVGAGI. This CDR3 region has 15 residues. The CDR3 DNA follows: TGTGCCAGCAGGGAGGACAGGGGCGACACAGATACGCAGTATTTT. Translating it yields CASREDRGDTDTQYF.

The chain is built from TRBV6-2 or TRBV6-3 and TRBJ1-3; D is undetermined. The V end was cut by 2 bases, the J end by 0 bases, with 5 bases between. The CDR3 spans 14 residues. Germline loops: CDR1 MNHEY, CDR2 SVGEGT. CDR3 in amino acids: CASSYQFSGNTIYF. CDR3 in DNA: TGTGCCAGCAGTTACCAGTTCTCTGGAAACACCATATATTTT.

The chain joins TRBV6-5 to TRBJ2-2; maybe TRBD2 (6 bases). Germline loops: CDR1 MNHEY, CDR2 SVGAGI. Trimming took 2 bases from V and 9 from J, leaving 19 bases between them. There are 16 residues in the CDR3. The DNA for the CDR3 is TGTGCCAGCAGTTACCAAGCGGCGGGGCTAGTTTGGGAGCTGTTTTTT. The encoded protein is CASSYQAAGLVWELFF.

This clone qualifies as medium-sized (0.01 to 0.1%). J is TRBJ1-5 and V is TRBV11-2; D perhaps matches TRBD1 (6 bases). The V end was cut by 3 bases, the J end by 7 bases, with 16 bases between. Looked up from germline, CDR1 is SGHAT and CDR2 is FQNNGV. The CDR3 consists of 15 residues. CDR3 DNA: TGTGCCAGCAGCTTGGGGGGCGGCCTGGGGCAGCCCCAGCATTTT. The encoded protein is CASSLGGGLGQPQHF.

V gene TRBV6-5 combines with J gene TRBJ2-5; TRBD1 matches 10 bases. CDR1 MNHEY and CDR2 SVGAGI come from the germline V gene. There are 16 residues in the CDR3. J was trimmed by 6 bases and V by 0 bases; bases with no gene match: 7. In DNA, the CDR3 is TGTGCCAGCAGTTACTCGCCGGGACAGGGGATGCAGACCCAGTACTTC. This gives the protein CASSYSPGQGMQTQYF.

The chain combines TRBV6-5 with TRBJ1-1; D is unresolved. Germline V gene sequence: CDR1 MNHEY, CDR2 SVGAGI. CDR3 size: 14 residues. Trimming took 2 bases from V and 1 from J, leaving 8 bases between them. The DNA of the CDR3 is TGTGCCAGCAGTTACGGGCCATCGAACACTGAAGCTTTCTTT. It translates to CASSYGPSNTEAFF.

This rearrangement joins TRBV7-2 to TRBJ1-1; D perhaps matches TRBD1 (5 bases). The V end was cut by 6 bases, the J end by 1 base, with 6 bases between. Germline loops: CDR1 SGHTA, CDR2 FQGNSA. The CDR3 runs 12 residues. CDR3 in DNA: TGTGCCAGCAGTACAGGGAACACTGAAGCTTTCTTT. Translated, it gives CASSTGNTEAFF.

V usage is TRBV9 and J usage is TRBJ2-5; D unresolved. Germline V gene sequence: CDR1 SGDLS, CDR2 YYNGEE. This CDR3 spans 13 amino acids. Between the trimmed V and J ends, which lost 0 bases and 5 bases, there was a span of 8 bases. This chain's CDR3 is CASSVGQEETQYF. The CDR3 DNA reads TGTGCCAGCAGCGTAGGGCAGGAGGAGACCCAGTACTTC.

This chain links TRBV4-3 with TRBJ2-6; D remains ambiguous. This CDR3 comprises 16 residues. Trimming removed 0 bases from V and 0 bases from J, with 6 bases in between. Germline lookup yields CDR1 LGHNA and CDR2 YSLEER. CDR3 residues: CASSQDIASGANVLTF. As DNA, the CDR3 is TGCGCCAGCAGCCAAGATATTGCCTCTGGGGCCAACGTCCTGACTTTC.

Here the CDR3 reads CASSLAGGPTDTQYF. Here the CDR3 DNA reads TGTGCCAGCAGCTTAGCGGGAGGGCCTACAGATACGCAGTATTTT. This sequence joins TRBV11-2 and TRBJ2-3, with TRBD2 matching over 8 bases. This CDR3 contains 15 residues. Germline-derived CDR1 and CDR2 are SGHAT and FQNNGV. V shed 1 base, J shed 3 bases, and the junction held 3 bases outside the gene matches.

The chain links TRBV6-2 or TRBV6-3 to TRBJ2-3; 8 nucleotides line up with TRBD2. CDR1 is MNHEY, CDR2 SVGEGT, per germline. V shed 4 bases, J shed 5 bases, and the junction held 5 bases outside the gene matches. The CDR3 length is 14 residues. The CDR3 loop reads CASSLAGRIDTQYF. CDR3 nucleotides: TGTGCCAGCAGTTTAGCGGGGAGGATAGATACGCAGTATTTT.

This chain joins TRBV12-3 or TRBV12-4 and TRBJ2-3; 8 positions agree with TRBD1. There are 13 residues in the CDR3. V shed 8 bases, J shed 2 bases, and the junction held 3 bases outside the gene matches. Here the CDR3 reads CASGTGDTDTQYF. DNA for the CDR3: TGTGCCAGCGGGACAGGAGACACAGATACGCAGTATTTT.

The V gene is TRBV24-1, the J gene TRBJ2-3; D may be TRBD1 or TRBD2 (6 bases each). Trimming stripped 2 bases from V and 4 bases from J, with 21 bases between. Germline V gene data show CDR1 as KGHDR and CDR2 as SFDVKD. The CDR3 runs 18 residues. CDR3 DNA sequence: TGTGCCACCAGTGATTCCCCCGGAGGGGGGTCGGGAGCAGATACGCAGTATTTT. Its protein product is CATSDSPGGGSGADTQYF.

The chain links TRBV5-1 to TRBJ1-2, with 7 nucleotides matching TRBD1. CDR3 length: 14 amino acids. The V segment lost 0 bases and the J segment 4 bases; nucleotides outside the gene matches: 3. Germline CDR1 and CDR2: SGHRS and YFSETQ. The CDR3 sequence: CASSLEGAGYGYTF. The CDR3, as DNA: TGCGCCAGCAGCTTGGAGGGGGCGGGCTATGGCTACACCTTC.

V gene TRBV6-1 combines with J gene TRBJ2-1, with D possibly called TRBD1 or TRBD2 (6 bases each). Germline V CDR1 and CDR2: MNHNS, SASEGT. The length of the CDR3 is 15 residues. V lost 0 bases, J lost 7 bases, and 13 bases lay in between. CDR3 in amino acids: CASSEAWGAANEQFF. In DNA form, the CDR3 reads TGTGCCAGCAGTGAAGCGTGGGGGGCGGCAAATGAGCAGTTCTTC.

The rearrangement joins TRBV18 to TRBJ2-1, with TRBD2 matching over 10 bases. Germline values: CDR1 KGHSH, CDR2 LQKENI. V gave up 3 bases and J gave up 8 bases; unmatched junction bases: 7. The CDR3 runs to 15 residues. Here the CDR3 reads CASSPTLAGVDEQFF. CDR3 nucleotide sequence: TGTGCCAGCTCACCTACTCTAGCGGGGGTGGATGAGCAGTTCTTC.